What follows are 29 T cell receptor beta chains derived from one specimen sequenced in a study of T cells in Graves' hyperthyroidism and ophthalmopathy. RNA transcripts yielded amplified TCR beta CDR3 regions. The HTBI primer set served for first-round RT-PCR of the TCR CDR3. TCRdb fed the multiplex PCR reads into MiXCR, producing one record per CDR3 protein. The sample holds a few hundred thousand distinct CDR3 sequences, around a sixth seen once. Material: blood. Source of these receptors: a woman in her thirties or forties with Graves' ophthalmopathy.

This clonotype was recorded many times. This CDR3 is CATSRIQGNTEAFF. As DNA, the CDR3 is TGTGCCACCAGCAGAATACAGGGGAACACTGAAGCTTTCTTT. The chain employs TRBV15 and TRBJ1-1; perhaps TRBD1 as D (6 bases). From germline, CDR1 is LNHNV and CDR2 YYDKDF (reference sequence). This CDR3 region has 14 residues. V lost 2 bases, J lost 1 base, and 8 bases lay in between.

In its sample, this clonotype was seen once. The chain links TRBV6-2 or TRBV6-3 to TRBJ2-7; D is undetermined. The CDR3 consists of 15 residues. Trimming left V 0 bases short and J 3 bases short, with 12 bases between. CDR1 MNHEY and CDR2 SVGEGT come from the germline V gene. CDR3 DNA: TGTGCCAGCAGTTACTCCCCCCAGGAATACTACGAGCAGTACTTC. Translated, it gives CASSYSPQEYYEQYF.

This clonotype was recorded many times. The chain uses TRBV24-1 and TRBJ1-1; a possible D gene is TRBD1 (6 bases). This CDR3 is built from 13 residues. Trimming removed 8 bases at V and 4 bases at J, with 13 bases between. CDR1 and CDR2 from the germline V gene are KGHDR and SFDVKD. CDR3 in amino acids: CATMGHLGTEAFF. The CDR3 nucleotides read TGTGCCACCATGGGACACCTCGGCACTGAAGCTTTCTTT.

This clonotype was seen repeatedly, ten times or more. The chain joins TRBV12-3 or TRBV12-4 to TRBJ2-6; TRBD2 might be the D (7 bases). The length of the CDR3 is 17 residues. The V and J ends lost 5 bases and 2 bases respectively, with 16 bases between them. CDR3 in DNA: TGTGCCAGCAGTCGAATTAGAGGGGGGGCTGGGGCCAACGTCCTGACTTTC. It is translated as CASSRIRGGAGANVLTF.

This clonotype was recorded many times. Given a much more abundant clone one base away, this may be a read error. The chain links TRBV6-1 to TRBJ1-5, with D tentatively TRBD1 (6 bases). Looked up from germline, CDR1 is MNHNS and CDR2 is SASEGT. There are 16 residues in the CDR3. Trimming removed 5 bases at V and 2 bases at J, with 16 bases between. The CDR3 coding sequence is TGTGCCAGCAGTACGGACAGCGCGTATGGCAATCAGCCCCAGCATTTT. It is translated as CASSTDSAYGNQPQHF.

Details on this clonotype: Compared with germline, one end of the junction differs, possibly owing to a read error. The rearrangement links TRBV6-1 to TRBJ2-5; 10 positions match TRBD1. This CDR3 comprises 16 residues. Germline CDR1 reads MNHNS; CDR2 reads SASEGT. The CDR3: CASHEPGQGKKETLYF. CDR3 DNA: TGTGCCAGCCACGAGCCGGGACAGGGGAAAAAAGAGACCCTGTACTTC.

This sequence joins TRBV6-1 and TRBJ1-1; a weak D match, TRBD1 (5 bases). CDR3 length equals 13 residues. The germline V gene has CDR1 MNHNS and CDR2 SASEGT. V lost 10 bases to trimming and J lost 2 bases, with 14 bases between them. The DNA for the CDR3 is TGTGCCATCCGGGGACGGGACAACACTGAAGCTTTCTTT. The encoded protein is CAIRGRDNTEAFF.

There are many counts of this clonotype. The chain uses TRBV28 and TRBJ2-6; TRBD2 is a possible D gene (5 bases). The germline V and J ends were trimmed by 4 bases and 0 bases, with 7 bases remaining between them. CDR1 is MDHEN and CDR2 is SYDVKM in the germline V gene. This CDR3 has 15 amino acids. The CDR3 region has the DNA TGTGCCAGCAGTTGGGCGGGCTCTGGGGCCAACGTCCTGACTTTC. This gives the protein CASSWAGSGANVLTF.

This chain uses TRBV3-1 with TRBJ1-1; TRBD1 agrees at 9 bases. CDR1 is LGHDT, CDR2 YNNKEL, per germline (reference sequence). The CDR3 contains 13 residues. The junction had 3 bases not matched to a gene; V was cut back by 0 bases and J by 10 bases. The CDR3 coding sequence is TGTGCCAGCAGCCAAGATCCGGGACAGGGAGCTTTCTTT. It encodes CASSQDPGQGAFF.

The rearrangement joins TRBV14 to TRBJ1-5; D ambiguous. This CDR3 is built from 14 residues. V was shortened by 3 bases and J by 1 base, with 7 bases between the two germline ends. The germline CDR1 and CDR2 sequences are SGHDN and FVKESK. This CDR3 reads CASSQVGSNQPQHF. The DNA for the CDR3 is TGTGCCAGCAGCCAGGTTGGGAGCAATCAGCCCCAGCATTTT.

This clonotype was seen ten or more times. The V and J genes are TRBV6-5 and TRBJ2-2; D not certain. Germline V gene data show CDR1 as MNHEY and CDR2 as SVGAGI. The CDR3 extends over 13 amino acids. Trimming shortened V by 6 bases and J by 4 bases, and 9 bases separated the two germline ends. CDR3 coding DNA: TGTGCCAGCAGACCCTTGGCCACCGGGGAGCTGTTTTTT. Its translation is CASRPLATGELFF.

This clonotype was counted at least ten times. This chain links TRBV9 with TRBJ2-7, with D possibly being TRBD2 (6 bases). The germline V gene has CDR1 SGDLS and CDR2 YYNGEE. V gave up 4 bases and J gave up 0 bases, with 17 bases separating them. This CDR3 spans 16 amino acids. In DNA form, the CDR3 reads TGTGCCAGCAGCTTAGGACCGGGACTTAGCTCCTACGAGCAGTACTTC. Translation gives CASSLGPGLSSYEQYF.

This clonotype was counted at least ten times. This chain joins TRBV4-3 and TRBJ2-7; 13 positions match TRBD2. Germline values: CDR1 LGHNA, CDR2 YSLEER. This CDR3 is built from 16 residues. The J segment lost 6 bases and the V segment lost 0 bases, leaving 5 bases of the junction unmatched. CDR3 amino acids: CASSQDPGLAGVEQYF. CDR3 bases: TGCGCCAGCAGCCAAGATCCTGGACTAGCGGGAGTCGAGCAGTACTTC.

This clonotype has at least ten counts. The CDR3 protein is CATSTDRNEQYF. The DNA of the CDR3 is TGTGCCACCAGTACGGACAGGAACGAGCAGTACTTC. The gene calls are TRBV15 and TRBJ2-7; 7 positions match TRBD1. V lost 6 bases to trimming and J lost 5 bases; unmatched junction nucleotides: 4. This CDR3 has 12 residues. Germline V gene lookup returns CDR1 LNHNV and CDR2 YYDKDF (reference sequence).

This clonotype came up many times. The gene calls are TRBV7-6 and TRBJ1-6; 8 bases map to TRBD1. V gave up 2 bases and J gave up 3 bases; unmatched junction bases: 9. The CDR3 runs 18 residues. In germline, CDR1 is SGHVS, CDR2 FNYEAQ. The CDR3 DNA is TGTGCCAGCAGCTTATATCGGACAGGGTATCGCTATAATTCACCCCTCCACTTT. It yields the protein CASSLYRTGYRYNSPLHF.

This clonotype was seen ten or more times. This sequence joins TRBV19 and TRBJ2-7; no clear D. Looked up from germline, CDR1 is LNHDA and CDR2 is SQIVND (reference sequence). The CDR3 is made up of 14 amino acids. V lost 3 bases, J lost 0 bases, and 9 bases lay in between. CDR3 sequence: CASSIGSSSYEQYF. CDR3 DNA: TGTGCCAGTAGTATCGGTTCAAGCTCCTACGAGCAGTACTTC.

This clonotype came up many times. The V and J genes are TRBV6-1 and TRBJ1-1; D may be TRBD1 (5 bases). The CDR3 is 14 residues long. V shed 6 bases and J shed 2 bases, with 13 bases lying between them. Germline V gene data show CDR1 as MNHNS and CDR2 as SASEGT. CDR3 sequence: CASSDSYFNTEAFF. CDR3 DNA: TGTGCCAGCAGCGACAGCTACTTTAACACTGAAGCTTTCTTT.

The chain employs TRBV12-5 and TRBJ2-7; the match to TRBD1 covers 8 bases. The germline V gene encodes CDR1 LGHNT and CDR2 FRNRAP. V gave up 6 bases and J gave up 5 bases; unmatched junction bases: 9. The CDR3 spans 14 residues. In DNA, the CDR3 is TGTGCTAGTGGGACAGGGGCCGGCGTCGACGAGCAGTACTTC. This sequence encodes CASGTGAGVDEQYF.

With regard to this clonotype: A read error may explain this, as a much larger clone is one base away. Lacking the conserved final phenylalanine or tryptophan, this CDR3 likely reflects a read error. The chain couples TRBV9 to TRBJ2-7, with TRBD2 as a possible D gene (6 bases). Germline V gives CDR1 SGDLS, CDR2 YYNGEE. Deletions cut 3 bases from V and 2 bases from J, with 15 bases between. The CDR3 is 15 residues long. The CDR3 spells CASSGGGASTYEQYI. CDR3 in DNA: TGTGCCAGCAGCGGCGGCGGGGCCAGTACCTACGAGCAGTACATC.

This clonotype has at least ten counts. The chain joins TRBV24-1 to TRBJ1-1, with D perhaps TRBD1 (6 bases). Trimming shortened V by 0 bases and J by 6 bases, and 13 bases separated the two germline ends. CDR1 is KGHDR, CDR2 SFDVKD, per germline. The CDR3 spans 15 residues. CDR3 protein: CATSDLGQGWSEAFF. The DNA of the CDR3 is TGTGCCACCAGTGATTTGGGGCAGGGGTGGTCTGAAGCTTTCTTT.

The V and J genes are TRBV20-1 and TRBJ1-1; no clear D. The CDR3 is 13 residues long. Trimming took 2 bases from V and 1 from J, leaving 8 bases between them. Germline lookup yields CDR1 DFQATT and CDR2 SNEGSKA (reference sequence). The CDR3 loop is CSARPDPNTEAFF. Here the CDR3 DNA reads TGCAGTGCTAGACCCGACCCGAACACTGAAGCTTTCTTT.

This clonotype was recorded many times. The chain uses TRBV12-3 or TRBV12-4 and TRBJ2-2; 11 nucleotides agree with TRBD2. This CDR3 is 14 amino acids long. V lost 5 bases and J lost 7; bases outside the gene matches: 3. CDR3 protein: CASSPSGRHGELFF. DNA for the CDR3: TGTGCCAGCAGTCCTAGCGGGAGGCACGGGGAGCTGTTTTTT.

This clonotype has at least ten counts. This sequence joins TRBV7-2 and TRBJ2-7, with a tentative D call TRBD1 (5 bases). The ends were cut back, 6 bases at V and 3 bases at J, with 12 bases in the middle. The CDR3 covers 13 residues. Germline V CDR1 and CDR2: SGHTA, FQGNSA. The CDR3 bases are TGTGCCAGCAGTTTAACAGGTGGCTACGAGCAGTACTTC. Translated, it gives CASSLTGGYEQYF.

This clonotype was picked up many times. The chain uses TRBV6-1 and TRBJ2-2, with no clear D. CDR1 is MNHNS, CDR2 SASEGT, per germline. V was clipped by 2 bases and J by 7 bases, with 5 bases between them. The CDR3 runs 12 residues. The CDR3 here is CASSEFIGELFF. CDR3 nucleotides: TGTGCCAGCAGTGAATTTATCGGGGAGCTGTTTTTT.

This clonotype was recorded many times. The genes are TRBV19 and TRBJ1-5; unclear D gene. Looked up from germline, CDR1 is LNHDA and CDR2 is SQIVND (reference sequence). The CDR3 has 12 amino acids. The germline V and J ends were trimmed by 5 bases and 5 bases, with 7 bases remaining between them. The CDR3 bases are TGTGCCAGTAGTGACATCTATCAGCCCCAGCATTTT. This encodes CASSDIYQPQHF.

Many counts were recorded for this clonotype. The CDR3 sequence: CSADRTDSSTYEQYF. For the CDR3, the DNA is TGCAGTGCTGATAGGACGGATTCGTCCACCTACGAGCAGTACTTC. The chain has TRBV20-1 and TRBJ2-7; no clear D. The germline V gene encodes CDR1 DFQATT and CDR2 SNEGSKA (reference sequence). The V and J ends lost 5 bases and 2 bases respectively, with 19 bases between them. This CDR3 is 15 amino acids long.

There are many counts of this clonotype. The V and J genes are TRBV24-1 and TRBJ2-7, with TRBD2 matching 13 bases. The CDR3 runs 15 residues. Germline CDR1 reads KGHDR; CDR2 reads SFDVKD. With V trimmed by 3 bases and J by 5 bases, 3 bases remained unmatched. The CDR3 here is CATSDGGLAGHEQYF. The CDR3 coding sequence is TGTGCCACCAGTGATGGGGGACTAGCGGGGCACGAGCAGTACTTC.

This chain joins TRBV19 and TRBJ2-5; no reliable D call. The CDR3 is made up of 14 amino acids. The V end was cut by 4 bases, the J end by 9 bases, with 18 bases between. In germline, CDR1 is LNHDA, CDR2 SQIVND (reference sequence). The CDR3 protein is CASSTNLLSRPQYF. The CDR3 DNA follows: TGTGCCAGTAGTACCAACCTCCTTAGCAGACCCCAGTACTTC.

At least ten counts were recorded for this clonotype. The chain combines TRBV2 with TRBJ2-7; perhaps TRBD2 as D (7 bases). From germline, CDR1 is SNHLY and CDR2 FYNNEI. There are 13 residues in the CDR3. Trimming removed 10 bases from V and 2 bases from J, with 15 bases in between. CDR3 region: CATQRDMTYEQYF. In nucleotides, the CDR3 is TGTGCCACGCAGCGGGACATGACCTACGAGCAGTACTTC.